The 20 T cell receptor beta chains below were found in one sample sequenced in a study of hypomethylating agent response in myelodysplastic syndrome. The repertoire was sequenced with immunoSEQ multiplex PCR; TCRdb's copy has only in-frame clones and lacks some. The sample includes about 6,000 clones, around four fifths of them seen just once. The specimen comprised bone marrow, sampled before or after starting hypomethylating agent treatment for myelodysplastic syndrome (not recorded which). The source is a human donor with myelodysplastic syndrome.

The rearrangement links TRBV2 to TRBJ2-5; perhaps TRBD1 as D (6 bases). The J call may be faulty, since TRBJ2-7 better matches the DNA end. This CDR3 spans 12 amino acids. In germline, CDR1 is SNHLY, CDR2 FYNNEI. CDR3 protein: CASTDSSYEQYF. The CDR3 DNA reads TGTGCCAGCACGGACAGCTCCTACGAGCAGTACTTC.

DNA of the CDR3: TGTGCCAGCAGCACCCAGCTGGAGCCCTCTGGAAACACCATATATTTT. Its translation: CASSTQLEPSGNTIYF. The rearrangement joins TRBV5-4 to TRBJ1-3; D unresolved. The V gene's germline CDR1 is SGHNT and CDR2 YYREEE (reference sequence). The CDR3 is 16 amino acids. V lost 4 bases and J 0 bases, leaving 14 bases between the germline ends.

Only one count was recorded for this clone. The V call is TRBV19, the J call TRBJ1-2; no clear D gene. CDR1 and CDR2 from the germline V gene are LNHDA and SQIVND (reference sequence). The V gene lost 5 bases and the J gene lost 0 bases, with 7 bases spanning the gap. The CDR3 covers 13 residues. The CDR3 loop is CASSREANYGYTF. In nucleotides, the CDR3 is TGTGCCAGTAGTCGAGAGGCTAACTATGGCTACACCTTC.

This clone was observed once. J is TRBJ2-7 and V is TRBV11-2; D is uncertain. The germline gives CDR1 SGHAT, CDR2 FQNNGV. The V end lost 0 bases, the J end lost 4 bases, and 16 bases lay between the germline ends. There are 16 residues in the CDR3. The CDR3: CASSLDDVLALYEQYF. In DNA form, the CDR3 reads TGTGCCAGCAGCTTAGACGACGTGTTGGCCCTGTACGAGCAGTACTTC.

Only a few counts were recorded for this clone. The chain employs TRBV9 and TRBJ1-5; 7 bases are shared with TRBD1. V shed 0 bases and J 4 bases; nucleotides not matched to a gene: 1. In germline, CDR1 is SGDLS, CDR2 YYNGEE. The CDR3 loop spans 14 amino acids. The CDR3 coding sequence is TGTGCCAGCAGCGTAGCGACAGGGAATCAGCCCCAGCATTTT. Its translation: CASSVATGNQPQHF.

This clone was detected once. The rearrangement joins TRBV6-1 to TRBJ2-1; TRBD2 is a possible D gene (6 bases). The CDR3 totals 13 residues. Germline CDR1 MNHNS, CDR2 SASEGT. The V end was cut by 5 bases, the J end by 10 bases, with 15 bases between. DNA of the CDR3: TGTGCCAGCAGTCCCTGGGGGGAACGCGAGCAGTTCTTC. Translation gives CASSPWGEREQFF.

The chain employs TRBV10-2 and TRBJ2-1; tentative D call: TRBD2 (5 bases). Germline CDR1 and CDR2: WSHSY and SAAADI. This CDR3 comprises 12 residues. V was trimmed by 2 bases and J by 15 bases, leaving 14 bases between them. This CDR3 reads CASSEIRGNPFF. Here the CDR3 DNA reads TGCGCCAGCAGTGAGATCCGGGGTAACCCGTTCTTC.

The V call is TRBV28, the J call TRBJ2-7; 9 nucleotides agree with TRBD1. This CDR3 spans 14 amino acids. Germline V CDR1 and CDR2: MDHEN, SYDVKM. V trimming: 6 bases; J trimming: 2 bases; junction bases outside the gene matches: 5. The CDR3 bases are TGTGCCAGCAGCTACGGGACAGGGACCTACGAGCAGTACTTC. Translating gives CASSYGTGTYEQYF.

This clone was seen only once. DNA of the CDR3: TGTGCCAGCAGCCCGGCTGGGGAGGCTTCGAACACCGGGGAGCTGTTTTTT. It codes for CASSPAGEASNTGELFF. V usage is TRBV5-4 and J usage is TRBJ2-2, with a possible D match to TRBD2 (6 bases). V was cut by 4 bases and J by 0 bases, with 16 bases left in between. Germline V gene sequence: CDR1 SGHNT, CDR2 YYREEE (reference sequence). This CDR3 has 17 amino acids.

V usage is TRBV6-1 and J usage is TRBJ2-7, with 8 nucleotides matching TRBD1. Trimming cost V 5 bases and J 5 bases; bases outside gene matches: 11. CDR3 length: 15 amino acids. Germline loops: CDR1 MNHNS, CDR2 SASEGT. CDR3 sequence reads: CASSLLIGQGHEQYF. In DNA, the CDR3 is TGTGCCAGCAGTCTACTCATCGGACAGGGCCACGAGCAGTACTTC.

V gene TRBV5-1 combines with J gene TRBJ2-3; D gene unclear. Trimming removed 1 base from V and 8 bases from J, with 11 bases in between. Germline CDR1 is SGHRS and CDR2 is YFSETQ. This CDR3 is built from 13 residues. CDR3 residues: CASSLSDGGTQYF. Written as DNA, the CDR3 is TGCGCCAGCAGCTTGTCGGATGGTGGTACGCAGTATTTT.

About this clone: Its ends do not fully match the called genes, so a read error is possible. In DNA, the CDR3 is TGTGCCTGGGCTATGATGGTTAGCACAGCTACGCAGTATTTT. Translated: CAWAMMVSTATQYF. This sequence joins TRBV30 and TRBJ2-3, with D unclear. This CDR3 spans 14 amino acids. Germline CDR1 reads GTSNPN; CDR2 reads SVGIG (reference sequence).

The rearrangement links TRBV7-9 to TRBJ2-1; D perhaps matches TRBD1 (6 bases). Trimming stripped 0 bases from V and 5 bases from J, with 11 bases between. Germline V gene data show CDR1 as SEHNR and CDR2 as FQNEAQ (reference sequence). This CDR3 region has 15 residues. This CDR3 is CASSLALDRNNEQFF. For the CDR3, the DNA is TGTGCCAGCAGCTTAGCGCTGGACAGAAACAATGAGCAGTTCTTC.

The CDR3 bases are TGTGCCAGCAGCGTAGGGACAGGGAACTTTGTCTACACCTTC. Residues: CASSVGTGNFVYTF. The gene calls are TRBV9 and TRBJ1-2; 8 bases are shared with TRBD1. Germline V CDR1 and CDR2: SGDLS, YYNGEE. The CDR3 spans 14 residues. J gave up 10 bases and V 0 bases, and 8 bases lay outside the gene matches.

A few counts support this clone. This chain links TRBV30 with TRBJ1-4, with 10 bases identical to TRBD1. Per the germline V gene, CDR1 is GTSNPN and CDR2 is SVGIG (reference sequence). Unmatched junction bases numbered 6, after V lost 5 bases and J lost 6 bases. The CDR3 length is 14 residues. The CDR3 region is CAWGTGTGDEKLFF. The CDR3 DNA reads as TGTGCCTGGGGAACAGGGACAGGGGATGAAAAACTGTTTTTT. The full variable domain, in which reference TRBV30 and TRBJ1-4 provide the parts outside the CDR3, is SQTIHQWPATLVQPVGSPLSLECTVEGTSNPNLYWYRQAAGRGLQLLFYSVGIGQISSEVPQNLSASRPQDRQFILSSKKLLLSDSGFYLCAWGTGTGDEKLFFGSGTQLSVL.

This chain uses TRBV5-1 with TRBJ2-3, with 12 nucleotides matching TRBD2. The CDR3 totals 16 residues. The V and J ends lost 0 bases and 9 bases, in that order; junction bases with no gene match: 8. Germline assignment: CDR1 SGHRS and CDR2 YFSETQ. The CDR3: CASSLVTSGGGGTQYF. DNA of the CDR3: TGCGCCAGCAGCTTGGTGACTAGCGGGGGTGGCGGGACGCAGTATTTT.

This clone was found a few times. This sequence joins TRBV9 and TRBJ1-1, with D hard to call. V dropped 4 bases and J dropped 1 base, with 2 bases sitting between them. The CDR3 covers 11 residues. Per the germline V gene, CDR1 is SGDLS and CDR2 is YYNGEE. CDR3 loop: CASSRNTEAFF. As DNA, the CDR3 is TGTGCCAGCAGCCGGAACACTGAAGCTTTCTTT.

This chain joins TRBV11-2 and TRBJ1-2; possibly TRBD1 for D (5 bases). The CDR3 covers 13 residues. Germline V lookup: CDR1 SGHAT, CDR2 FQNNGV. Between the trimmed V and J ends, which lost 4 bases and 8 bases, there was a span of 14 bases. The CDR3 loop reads CASSSQGRGGYTF. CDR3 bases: TGTGCCAGCAGCTCTCAGGGCAGAGGGGGCTACACCTTC.

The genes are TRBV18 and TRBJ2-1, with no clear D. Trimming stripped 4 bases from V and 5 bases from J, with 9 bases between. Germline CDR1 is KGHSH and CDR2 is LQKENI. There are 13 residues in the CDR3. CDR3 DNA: TGTGCCAGCTCACTCCACGTAGACAATGAGCAGTTCTTC. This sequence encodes CASSLHVDNEQFF. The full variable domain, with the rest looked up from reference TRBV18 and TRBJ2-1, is NAGVMQNPRHLVRRRGQEARLRCSPMKGHSHVYWYRQLPEEGLKFMVYLQKENIIDESGMPKERFSAEFPKEGPSILRIQQVVRGDSAAYFCASSLHVDNEQFFGPGTRLTVL.

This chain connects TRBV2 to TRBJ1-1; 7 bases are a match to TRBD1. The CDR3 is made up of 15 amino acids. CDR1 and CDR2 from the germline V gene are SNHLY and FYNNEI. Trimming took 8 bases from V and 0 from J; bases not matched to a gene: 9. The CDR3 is CASRWTGTMNTEAFF. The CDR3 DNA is TGTGCCAGCCGGTGGACAGGAACCATGAACACTGAAGCTTTCTTT. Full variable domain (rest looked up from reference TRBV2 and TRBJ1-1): EPEVTQTPSHQVTQMGQEVILRCVPISNHLYFYWYRQILGQKVEFLVSFYNNEISEKSEIFDDQFSVERPDGSNFTLKIRSTKLEDSAMYFCASRWTGTMNTEAFFGQGTRLTVV.